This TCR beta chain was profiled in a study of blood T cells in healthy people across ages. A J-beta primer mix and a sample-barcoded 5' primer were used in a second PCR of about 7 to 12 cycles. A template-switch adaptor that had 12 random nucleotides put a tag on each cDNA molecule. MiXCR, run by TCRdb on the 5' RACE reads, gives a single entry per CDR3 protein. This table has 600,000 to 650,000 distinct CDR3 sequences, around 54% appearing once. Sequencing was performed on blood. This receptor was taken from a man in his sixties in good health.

The CDR3 DNA sequence: TGTGCCAGCAATAGGAGGGACAGAACAGATACGCAGTATTTT. Protein: CASNRRDRTDTQYF. The chain is built from TRBV12-3 or TRBV12-4 and TRBJ2-3; D may be TRBD1 (7 bases). This CDR3 has 14 residues. V was cut by 7 bases and J by 3 bases, with 14 bases left in between.